The subject of this entry is one T cell receptor (beta chain). This entry belongs to a study of blood T cell repertoires in COVID-19. Study at large: Samples came from the United States, Italy and Spain, spanning acute and convalescent COVID-19. T cells, B-cell-depleted T cells, or PBMCs provided the cDNA or gDNA that served as material.

Seattle's enrolled individuals joined amid active infection and were then monitored longitudinally. In the source study's methods: Estimated nucleated cell counts came from reference gene primer amplification. Here immunoSEQ multiplex PCR was the method, and the copy in TCRdb shows in-frame clones only, minus some. V and J calls and clone size are as listed in that table; D and trimming were resolved from the DNA. This sample has about 99,000 clones, with around 88% found just once. The V segment lost 1 base and the J segment 9 bases; nucleotides outside the gene matches: 3. The germline V gene encodes CDR1 LGHNA and CDR2 YSLEER. This CDR3 has 14 residues.

This sequence joins TRBV4-3 and TRBJ1-6; 7 nucleotides match TRBD1. This clonotype was obtained from a man aged 50 or older with COVID-19, enrolled during active disease. The sequencing sample was made of peripheral blood. The CDR3 bases are TGCGCCAGCAGCCAAGGTACAGGGGCTTCACCCCTCCACTTT. The encoded protein is CASSQGTGASPLHF.